The T cell receptor beta chain under discussion was sequenced for a study of patients and donors after allogeneic stem cell transplantation. At least ten counts were recorded for this clonotype. TCRdb independently ran MiXCR on the RT-PCR reads; one entry per CDR3 protein. The sample carries 150,000 to 200,000 distinct CDR3 sequences, approximately 28% recorded once. Sample: blood, either unsorted or a sorted T cell fraction (not recorded which). The TCR originated in a human donor who was either an allogeneic HSCT recipient or a stem cell or donor lymphocyte infusion donor (not recorded which). It is not recorded whose cells these are; they may come from a transplant donor.

DNA for the CDR3: TGCGCCAGCAGCTTGGCCCCCCAGGGAGGGGGTGAAAAACTGTTTTTT. Its translation is CASSLAPQGGGEKLFF. This chain uses TRBV5-1 with TRBJ1-4, with a possible D match to TRBD1 (6 bases). The germline CDR1 and CDR2 sequences are SGHRS and YFSETQ. Deletions cut 0 bases from V and 7 bases from J, with 16 bases between. This CDR3 is 16 amino acids long.